This TCR beta chain originates from a study of T cells in Graves' hyperthyroidism and ophthalmopathy. The CDR3 is 14 residues long. Trimming removed 7 bases from V and 0 bases from J, with 10 bases in between. Exclusion of patients followed from uncontrolled infection, other autoimmune disease, pregnancy or lactation. TCR beta CDR3 region amplification was performed from RNA transcripts. The TCR CDR3 was amplified in a first-round RT-PCR using the HTBI primer set. Via MiXCR, TCRdb re-called the multiplex PCR reads, giving one row per CDR3 protein. The table includes about 210,000 distinct CDR3 sequences, over 15% detected once. This clonotype came up many times.

The chain recombines TRBV12-3 or TRBV12-4 with TRBJ1-5; the D is unclear. Sample: blood. The sequence was obtained from a man between 50 and 59 years old with Graves' hyperthyroidism. The CDR3 is CASKQFRSNQPQHF. The CDR3 coding sequence is TGTGCCAGCAAACAGTTCCGTAGCAATCAGCCCCAGCATTTT.